The clone carrying this TCR beta chain rates as medium-sized. V was pared by 3 bases and J by 4 bases, with 5 bases of the junction left unmatched. This CDR3 is built from 15 residues. Germline-derived CDR1 and CDR2 are MDHEN and SYDVKM. Ahead of thyroid surgery, no patient had received treatment of any kind. The source of the sample is a study of metastatic and nonmetastatic thyroid tumors. TCRdb re-called the PCR reads through MiXCR. The profile shows around 22,000 clones, approximately 19% of them singletons. The origin of this receptor is a male donor with papillary thyroid cancer or a benign thyroid nodule (not recorded which). Some clones in this sample may be carry-over from other donors' samples. The material sequenced was blood. The chain joins TRBV28 to TRBJ2-3, with 9 bases that match TRBD1. The CDR3 region has the DNA TGTGCCAGCAGTTTTCTGGGACAGGGTGCAGATACGCAGTATTTT. Translating it yields CASSFLGQGADTQYF.